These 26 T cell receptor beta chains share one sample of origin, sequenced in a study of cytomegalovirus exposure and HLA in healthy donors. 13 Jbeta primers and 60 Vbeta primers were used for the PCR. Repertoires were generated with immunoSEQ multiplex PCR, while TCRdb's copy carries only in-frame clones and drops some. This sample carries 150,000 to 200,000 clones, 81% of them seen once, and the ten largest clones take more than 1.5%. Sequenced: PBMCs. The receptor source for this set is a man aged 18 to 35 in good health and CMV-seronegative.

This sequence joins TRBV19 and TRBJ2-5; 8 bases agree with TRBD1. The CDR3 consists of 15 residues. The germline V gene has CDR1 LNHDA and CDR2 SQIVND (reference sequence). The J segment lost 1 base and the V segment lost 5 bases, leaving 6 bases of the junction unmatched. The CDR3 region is CASSETGAFQETQYF. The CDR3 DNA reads TGTGCCAGTAGTGAGACAGGGGCCTTCCAAGAGACCCAGTACTTC.

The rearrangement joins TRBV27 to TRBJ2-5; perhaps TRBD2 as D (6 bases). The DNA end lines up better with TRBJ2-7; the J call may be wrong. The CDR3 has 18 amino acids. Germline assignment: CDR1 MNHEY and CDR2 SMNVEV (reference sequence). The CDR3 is CASSLSGLRGTPKYEQYF. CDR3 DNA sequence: TGTGCCAGCAGTTTATCCGGACTTAGAGGGACTCCTAAGTACGAGCAGTACTTC.

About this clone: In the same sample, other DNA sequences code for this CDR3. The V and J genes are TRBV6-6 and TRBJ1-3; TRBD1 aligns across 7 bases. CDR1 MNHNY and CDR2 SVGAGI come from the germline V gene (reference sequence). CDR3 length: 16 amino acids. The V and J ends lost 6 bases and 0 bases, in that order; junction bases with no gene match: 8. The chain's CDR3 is CASRQPGQNSGNTIYF. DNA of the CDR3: TGTGCCAGCAGGCAACCGGGACAGAACTCTGGAAACACCATATATTTT.

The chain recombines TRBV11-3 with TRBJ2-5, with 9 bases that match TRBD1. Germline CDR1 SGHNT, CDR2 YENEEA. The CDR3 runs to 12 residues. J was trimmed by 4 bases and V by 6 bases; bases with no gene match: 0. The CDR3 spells CASRTGGETQYF. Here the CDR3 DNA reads TGTGCCAGCAGGACAGGGGGAGAGACCCAGTACTTC.

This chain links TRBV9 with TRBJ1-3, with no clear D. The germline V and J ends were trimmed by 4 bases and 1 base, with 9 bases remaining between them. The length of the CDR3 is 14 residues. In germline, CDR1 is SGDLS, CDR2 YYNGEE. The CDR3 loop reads CASSQDLSGNTIYF. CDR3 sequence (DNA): TGTGCCAGCAGCCAGGATCTATCTGGAAACACCATATATTTT.

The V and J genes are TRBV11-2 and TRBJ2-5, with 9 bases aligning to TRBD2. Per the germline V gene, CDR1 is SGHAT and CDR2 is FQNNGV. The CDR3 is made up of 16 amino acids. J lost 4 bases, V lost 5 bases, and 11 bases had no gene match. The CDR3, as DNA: TGTGCCAGCAGCCTGGGGGGCGGGAGGGCCGCAGAGACCCAGTACTTC. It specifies CASSLGGGRAAETQYF.

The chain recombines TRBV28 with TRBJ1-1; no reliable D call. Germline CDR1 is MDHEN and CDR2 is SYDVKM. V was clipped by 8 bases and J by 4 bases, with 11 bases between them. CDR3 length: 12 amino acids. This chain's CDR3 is CASRVTLTEAFF. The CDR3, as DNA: TGTGCCAGCCGGGTTACCCTCACTGAAGCTTTCTTT.

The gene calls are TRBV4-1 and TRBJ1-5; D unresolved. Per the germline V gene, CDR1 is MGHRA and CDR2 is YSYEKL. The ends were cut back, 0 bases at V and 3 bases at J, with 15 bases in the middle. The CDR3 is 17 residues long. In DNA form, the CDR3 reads TGCGCCAGCAGCCAAGATTGGCCGAGACACCCCAATCAGCCCCAGCATTTT. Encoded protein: CASSQDWPRHPNQPQHF.

The DNA for the CDR3 is TGTGCCACCAGGGGCAGGCTGAATCAGCCCCAGCATTTT. This translates into CATRGRLNQPQHF. The chain combines TRBV6-5 with TRBJ1-5; a weak D match, TRBD1 (6 bases). The CDR3 is 13 residues long. Per the germline V gene, CDR1 is MNHEY and CDR2 is SVGAGI. Trimming took off 10 bases at V and 4 bases at J, with 14 bases between the two ends.

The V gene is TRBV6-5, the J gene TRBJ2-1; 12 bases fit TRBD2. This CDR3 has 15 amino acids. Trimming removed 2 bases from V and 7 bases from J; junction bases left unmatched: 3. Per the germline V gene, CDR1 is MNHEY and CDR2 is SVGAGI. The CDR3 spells CASSYGTSGLNEQFF. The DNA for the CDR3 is TGTGCCAGCAGTTACGGGACTAGCGGGTTGAATGAGCAGTTCTTC.

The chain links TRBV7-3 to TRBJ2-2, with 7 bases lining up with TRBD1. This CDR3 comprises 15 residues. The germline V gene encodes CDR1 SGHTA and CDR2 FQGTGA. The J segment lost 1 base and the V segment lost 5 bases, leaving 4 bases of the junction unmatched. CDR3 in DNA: TGTGCCAGCAGCCCCCGGACAGGGAACACCGGGGAGCTGTTTTTT. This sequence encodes CASSPRTGNTGELFF.

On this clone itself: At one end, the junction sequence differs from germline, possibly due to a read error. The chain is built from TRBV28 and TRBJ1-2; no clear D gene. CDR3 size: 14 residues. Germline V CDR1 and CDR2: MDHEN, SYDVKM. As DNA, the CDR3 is TGTACCAGCAGTTTATCATCGAGCGGTAACGGCTACACCTTC. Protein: CTSSLSSSGNGYTF.

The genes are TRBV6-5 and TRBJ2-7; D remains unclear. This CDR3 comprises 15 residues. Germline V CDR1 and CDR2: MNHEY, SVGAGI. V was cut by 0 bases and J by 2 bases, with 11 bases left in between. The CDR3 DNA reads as TGTGCCAGCAGTTACTCGAGCCCTGAGCCCTACGAGCAGTACTTC. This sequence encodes CASSYSSPEPYEQYF.

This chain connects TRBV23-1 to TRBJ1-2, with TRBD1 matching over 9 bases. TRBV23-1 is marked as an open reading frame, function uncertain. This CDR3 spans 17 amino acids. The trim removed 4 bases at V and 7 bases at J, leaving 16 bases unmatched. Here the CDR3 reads CASSPNPGQGHGPGYTF. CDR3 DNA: TGCGCCAGCAGTCCCAATCCGGGACAGGGCCACGGACCTGGCTACACCTTC.

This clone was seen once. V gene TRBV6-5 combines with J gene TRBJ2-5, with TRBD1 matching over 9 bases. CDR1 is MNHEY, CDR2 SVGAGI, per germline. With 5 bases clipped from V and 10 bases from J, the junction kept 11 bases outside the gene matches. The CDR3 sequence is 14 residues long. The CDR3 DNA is TGTGCCAGCAGTCCCGGGACAGGGACTGTGGGCCAGTACTTC. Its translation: CASSPGTGTVGQYF.

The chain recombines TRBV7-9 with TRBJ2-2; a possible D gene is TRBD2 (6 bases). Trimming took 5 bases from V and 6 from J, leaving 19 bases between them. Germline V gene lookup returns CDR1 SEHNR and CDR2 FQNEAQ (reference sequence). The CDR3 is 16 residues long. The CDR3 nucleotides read TGTGCCAGCAGCCCCAGGGACTCCTCATTCTCCGGGGAGCTGTTTTTT. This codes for CASSPRDSSFSGELFF.

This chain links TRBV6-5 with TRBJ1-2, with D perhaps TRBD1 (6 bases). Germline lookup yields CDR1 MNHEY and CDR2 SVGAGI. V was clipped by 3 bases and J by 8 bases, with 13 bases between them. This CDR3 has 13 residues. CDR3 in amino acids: CASSYRGARGYTF. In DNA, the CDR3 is TGTGCCAGCAGTTATCGGGGGGCGAGGGGCTACACCTTC.

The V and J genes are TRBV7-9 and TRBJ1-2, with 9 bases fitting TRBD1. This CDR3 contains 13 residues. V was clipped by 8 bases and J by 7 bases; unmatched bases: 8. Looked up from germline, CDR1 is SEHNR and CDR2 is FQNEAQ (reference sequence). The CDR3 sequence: CASLGTGWAGYTF. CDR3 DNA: TGTGCCAGCCTTGGGACAGGGTGGGCTGGCTACACCTTC.

CDR3 sequence (DNA): TGTGCCAGCAGCCTTGGACAGGATCCCTACGAGCAGTACTTC. Its translation is CASSLGQDPYEQYF. The chain couples TRBV5-6 to TRBJ2-7, with 7 nucleotides matching TRBD1. Germline CDR1 and CDR2: SGHDT and YYEEEE. CDR3 length equals 14 residues. V gave up 4 bases and J gave up 2 bases; unmatched junction bases: 6.

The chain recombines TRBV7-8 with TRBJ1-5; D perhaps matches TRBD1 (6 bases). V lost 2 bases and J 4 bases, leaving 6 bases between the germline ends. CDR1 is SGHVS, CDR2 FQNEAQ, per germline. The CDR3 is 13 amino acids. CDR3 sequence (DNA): TGTGCCAGCAGCTTACAGGGGAATCAGCCCCAGCATTTT. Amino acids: CASSLQGNQPQHF. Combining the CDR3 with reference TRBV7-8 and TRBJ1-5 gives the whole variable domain GAGVSQSPRYKVAKRGQDVALRCDPISGHVSLFWYQQALGQGPEFLTYFQNEAQLDKSGLPSDRFFAERPEGSVSTLKIQRTQQEDSAVYLCASSLQGNQPQHFGDGTRLSIL.

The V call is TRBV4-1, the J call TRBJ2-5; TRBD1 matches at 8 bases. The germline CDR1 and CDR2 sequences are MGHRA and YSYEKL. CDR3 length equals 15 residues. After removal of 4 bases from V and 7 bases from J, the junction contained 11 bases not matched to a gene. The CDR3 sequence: CASSRPGQDLGTQYF. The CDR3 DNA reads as TGCGCCAGCAGCCGCCCGGGACAGGATCTCGGGACCCAGTACTTC.

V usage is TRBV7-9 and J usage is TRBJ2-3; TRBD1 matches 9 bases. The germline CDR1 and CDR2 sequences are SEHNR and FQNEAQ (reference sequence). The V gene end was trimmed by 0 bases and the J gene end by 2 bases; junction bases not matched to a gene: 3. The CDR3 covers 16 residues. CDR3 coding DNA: TGTGCCAGCAGCTTAGCGACAGGGGGATCCACAGATACGCAGTATTTT. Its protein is CASSLATGGSTDTQYF.

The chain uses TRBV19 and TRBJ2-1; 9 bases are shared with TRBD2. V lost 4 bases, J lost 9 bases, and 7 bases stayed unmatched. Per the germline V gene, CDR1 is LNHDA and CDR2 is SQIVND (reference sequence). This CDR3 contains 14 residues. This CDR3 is CASSSGGAWSEQFF. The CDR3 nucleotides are TGTGCCAGTAGTAGCGGGGGGGCCTGGAGTGAGCAGTTCTTC.

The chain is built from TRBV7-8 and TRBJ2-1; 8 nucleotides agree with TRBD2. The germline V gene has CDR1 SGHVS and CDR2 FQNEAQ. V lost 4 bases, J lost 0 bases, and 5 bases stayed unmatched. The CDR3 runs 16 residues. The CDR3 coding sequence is TGTGCCAGCAGCTCAAGCGGGACTAGCTCCTACAATGAGCAGTTCTTC. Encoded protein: CASSSSGTSSYNEQFF.

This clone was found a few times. As DNA, the CDR3 is TGTGCCTGCCGATCAAGCGGGAGGGTCGATGAGCAGTTCTTC. It encodes CACRSSGRVDEQFF. The chain uses TRBV6-1 and TRBJ2-1, with 10 bases fitting TRBD2. The CDR3 consists of 14 residues. With 11 bases clipped from V and 8 bases from J, the junction kept 12 bases outside the gene matches. Germline-derived CDR1 and CDR2 are MNHNS and SASEGT.

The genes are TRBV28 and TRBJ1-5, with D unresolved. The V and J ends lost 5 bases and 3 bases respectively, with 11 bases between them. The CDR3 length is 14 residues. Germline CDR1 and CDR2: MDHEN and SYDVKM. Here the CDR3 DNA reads TGTGCCAGCAGTGAGACGGGGTACAATCAGCCCCAGCATTTT. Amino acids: CASSETGYNQPQHF.